The 12 T cell receptor beta chains below come from one sample, sequenced in a study of T cells in Graves' hyperthyroidism and ophthalmopathy. RNA transcripts were the template for amplifying TCR beta CDR3 regions. Researchers ran a first-round RT-PCR on the TCR CDR3 using the HTBI primer set. TCRdb processed the multiplex PCR reads anew with MiXCR; each CDR3 protein has one entry. In the table there are roughly 630,000 distinct CDR3 sequences, 15% to 19% of which are singletons. Material: blood. These receptors were taken from a woman in her thirties with Graves' hyperthyroidism.

This clonotype was seen many times. The chain carries TRBV2 and TRBJ2-1; 9 bases are a match to TRBD2. Germline V gene sequence: CDR1 SNHLY, CDR2 FYNNEI. The CDR3 length is 15 residues. V lost 4 bases and J lost 4; bases outside the gene matches: 5. CDR3 nucleotides: TGTGCCAGCAGTGTATTGCGGGAGGGATACAATGAGCAGTTCTTC. Translated: CASSVLREGYNEQFF.

This sequence joins TRBV20-1 and TRBJ2-1; D possibly corresponds to TRBD1 (7 bases). V was shortened by 6 bases and J by 7 bases, with 25 bases between the two germline ends. This CDR3 region has 16 residues. The germline gives CDR1 DFQATT, CDR2 SNEGSKA (reference sequence). The CDR3, as DNA: TGCAGTGCCCCCTCGCACCCAGGGGGGTCATGGAATGAGCAGTTCTTC. Its protein product is CSAPSHPGGSWNEQFF.

There are many counts of this clonotype. The chain has TRBV6-1 and TRBJ1-2; D possibly corresponds to TRBD1 (6 bases). Germline V lookup: CDR1 MNHNS, CDR2 SASEGT. This CDR3 is 14 amino acids long. Trimming cost V 2 bases and J 6 bases, with 13 bases left between them. CDR3 nucleotides: TGTGCCAGCAGTGAACACAGGGACGGCGATGGCTACACCTTC. Residues: CASSEHRDGDGYTF.

This clonotype occurred many times. The chain is built from TRBV20-1 and TRBJ2-3; 8 nucleotides agree with TRBD1. The J segment lost 0 bases and the V segment lost 5 bases, leaving 7 bases of the junction unmatched. The CDR3 length is 15 residues. The V gene's germline CDR1 is DFQATT and CDR2 SNEGSKA (reference sequence). CDR3 bases: TGCAGTGCTGATCAGACAGGGGTGAGCACAGATACGCAGTATTTT. Protein: CSADQTGVSTDTQYF.

This clonotype was seen a handful of times. This chain links TRBV6-2 or TRBV6-3 with TRBJ2-1; D perhaps matches TRBD1 (6 bases). Germline CDR1 reads MNHEY; CDR2 reads SVGEGT. V was cut by 0 bases and J by 4 bases, with 10 bases left in between. The CDR3 has 15 residues. The CDR3 DNA follows: TGTGCCAGCAGTTACTCGCAGGGGCCGTACAATGAGCAGTTCTTC. Its protein is CASSYSQGPYNEQFF.

This clonotype has a handful of counts. This chain uses TRBV15 with TRBJ1-1; D might be TRBD1 (5 bases). The V end lost 0 bases, the J end lost 4 bases, and 6 bases lay between the germline ends. The CDR3 sequence is 13 residues long. Germline V CDR1 and CDR2: LNHNV, YYDKDF (reference sequence). This CDR3 reads CATSREQATEAFF. The CDR3 DNA is TGTGCCACCAGCAGAGAACAGGCCACTGAAGCTTTCTTT.

The sample holds many counts of this clonotype. V gene TRBV29-1 combines with J gene TRBJ2-5, with TRBD1 matching 9 bases. The CDR3 is 12 residues long. Per germline, CDR1 SQVTM and CDR2 ANQGSEA. Trimming cost V 4 bases and J 4 bases; bases outside gene matches: 1. This CDR3 is CSVAGQGETQYF. The CDR3 bases are TGCAGCGTTGCGGGACAGGGAGAGACCCAGTACTTC.

The sample holds many counts of this clonotype. The gene calls are TRBV7-2 and TRBJ2-1, with 7 bases identical to TRBD2. V shed 5 bases, J shed 4 bases, and the junction held 8 bases outside the gene matches. The CDR3 contains 15 residues. In germline, CDR1 is SGHTA, CDR2 FQGNSA. The CDR3 sequence: CASSPRDYIYNEQFF. CDR3 DNA sequence: TGTGCCAGCAGCCCCAGGGACTATATATACAATGAGCAGTTCTTC. Full variable domain (missing parts from reference TRBV7-2 and TRBJ2-1): GAGVSQSPSNKVTEKGKDVELRCDPISGHTALYWYRQSLGQGLEFLIYFQGNSAPDKSGLPSDRFSAERTGGSVSTLTIQRTQQEDSAVYLCASSPRDYIYNEQFFGPGTRLTVL.

This clonotype was detected ten times or more. The gene calls are TRBV12-3 or TRBV12-4 and TRBJ2-7; TRBD2 is a possible D gene (5 bases). This CDR3 comprises 15 residues. V lost 4 bases to trimming and J lost 2 bases, with 15 bases between them. The DNA of the CDR3 is TGTGCCAGCAGTTCCCCTGCGGACTCCGCCTACGAGCAGTACTTC. As protein: CASSSPADSAYEQYF.

A word on this clonotype: A much larger clone lies one base from this, so it may be a read error. The CDR3 does not end in the conserved phenylalanine or tryptophan, so this is likely a read error. The J gene is TRBJ2-1, the V gene TRBV12-3 or TRBV12-4; no firm D call. Deletions cut 2 bases from V and 1 base from J, with 18 bases between. This CDR3 region has 18 residues. The CDR3 sequence: CASSLLMFPSRSYNEQFS. The CDR3 DNA reads TGTGCCAGCAGTTTATTAATGTTCCCATCCCGGTCCTACAATGAGCAGTTCTCC.

Of note for this clonotype: At one boundary the junction diverges from the germline segment, which might be a read error. The chain employs TRBV20-1 and TRBJ1-1; D is perhaps TRBD1 (5 bases). The V gene's germline CDR1 is DFQATT and CDR2 SNEGSKA (reference sequence). This CDR3 has 12 amino acids. For the CDR3, the DNA is TGCAGTGCTGGAGATAGGGGAAGGGAAGCTTTCTTT. Translating it yields CSAGDRGREAFF.

On this clonotype: A single base separates this from a much larger clone, so it may be a read error. The V call is TRBV6-2 or TRBV6-3, the J call TRBJ2-1; 14 bases match TRBD2. With 6 bases clipped from V and 7 bases from J, the junction kept 11 bases outside the gene matches. The CDR3 extends over 17 amino acids. Germline CDR1 is MNHEY and CDR2 is SVGEGT. The CDR3 DNA follows: TGTGCCAGCAGCTGTGGGACTAGCGGGAGAGTCGAGAATGAGCAGTTCTTC. Its translation is CASSCGTSGRVENEQFF.